Sequencing of this T cell receptor beta chain was carried out in a study of technical replicates of blood from four donors. Profiled with immunoSEQ multiplex PCR; TCRdb holds only in-frame clones, not every one. Of approximately 49,000 clones listed, about 93% are singletons. CDR1 and CDR2 (germline): LGHNA, YSLEER. The CDR3 totals 15 residues. With 0 bases clipped from V and 4 bases from J, the junction kept 5 bases outside the gene matches. The sequencing input was PBMCs. This TCR was sampled from a human donor in good health. Some clones in this sample may be carry-over from other donors' samples. The chain carries TRBV4-3 and TRBJ1-2; TRBD1 aligns across 7 bases. The CDR3 spells CASSQDYRGTYGYTF. DNA for the CDR3: TGCGCCAGCAGCCAAGATTACAGGGGAACCTATGGCTACACCTTC.